This T cell receptor (beta chain) was recorded in a study of blood T cell repertoires in COVID-19. The wider study: Whether acute or convalescent, the COVID-19 samples came from the United States, Italy and Spain.

Data came from immunoSEQ multiplex PCR; TCRdb stores just in-frame clones and leaves some out. Seen here are around 81,000 clones, around 90% observed once, and the top ten hold just under 7.5%. In this sample, this clone turned up once. Trimming cost V 3 bases and J 2 bases; bases outside gene matches: 2. The germline V gene has CDR1 SGHTA and CDR2 FQGNSA. The CDR3 spans 14 residues. This clonotype was obtained from a man between 70 and 80 years old with acute or convalescent COVID-19. V gene TRBV7-2 combines with J gene TRBJ2-7; 9 positions agree with TRBD2. The sample was peripheral blood. CDR3 sequence (DNA): TGTGCCAGCAGCTTCTTAGCGGGGGCCTACGAGCAGTACTTC. Protein: CASSFLAGAYEQYF.